The present TCR beta chain was sequenced within a study of vaccination and CD4 T cells after COVID-19. CDR3 length: 18 residues. Germline V gene sequence: CDR1 MNHEY, CDR2 SMNVEV (reference sequence). Trimming at V came to 6 bases and at J to 3 bases, leaving 18 bases not matched to a gene. Cultured CD4+ T-cell DNA underwent Oncomine TCR Beta short-read sequencing. TCRdb reprocessed the PCR reads via MiXCR and lists one record per CDR3 protein. The top ten hold approximately 9% of the sample, which has more than 10,000 distinct CDR3 sequences, over 60% seen once. The treatment was: roughly 10-day PBMC culture with coronavirus spike peptide pools or control peptides (ViraFEST assay). A word on this clonotype: The antigen is undetermined.

J is TRBJ2-5 and V is TRBV27; 8 bases align to TRBD2. The sample taken for sequencing was CD4+ T cells from blood, cultured in vitro. The TCR comes from a human donor who had recovered from COVID-19. This CDR3 reads CASSPLTGLADIKETQYF. DNA for the CDR3: TGTGCCAGCAGCCCCTTGACCGGACTAGCTGATATTAAAGAGACCCAGTACTTC.